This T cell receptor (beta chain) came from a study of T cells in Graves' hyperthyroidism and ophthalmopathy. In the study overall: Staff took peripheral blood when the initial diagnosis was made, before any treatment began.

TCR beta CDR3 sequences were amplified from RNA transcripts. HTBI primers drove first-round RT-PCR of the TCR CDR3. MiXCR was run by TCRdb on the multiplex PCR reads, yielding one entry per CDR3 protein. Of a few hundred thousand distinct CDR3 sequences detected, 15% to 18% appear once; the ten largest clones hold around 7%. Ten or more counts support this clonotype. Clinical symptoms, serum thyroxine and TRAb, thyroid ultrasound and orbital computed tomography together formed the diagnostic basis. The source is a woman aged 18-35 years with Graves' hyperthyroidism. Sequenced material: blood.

CDR3 sequence (DNA): TGCGCCAGCACCGCAGGGGCGCGGGCTTTCTTT. Amino acid sequence: CASTAGARAFF. V is TRBV4-1 and J is TRBJ1-1; D possibly corresponds to TRBD1 (6 bases). CDR3 length: 11 residues. V was trimmed by 7 bases and J by 11 bases, leaving 14 bases between them. Germline CDR1 is MGHRA and CDR2 is YSYEKL.